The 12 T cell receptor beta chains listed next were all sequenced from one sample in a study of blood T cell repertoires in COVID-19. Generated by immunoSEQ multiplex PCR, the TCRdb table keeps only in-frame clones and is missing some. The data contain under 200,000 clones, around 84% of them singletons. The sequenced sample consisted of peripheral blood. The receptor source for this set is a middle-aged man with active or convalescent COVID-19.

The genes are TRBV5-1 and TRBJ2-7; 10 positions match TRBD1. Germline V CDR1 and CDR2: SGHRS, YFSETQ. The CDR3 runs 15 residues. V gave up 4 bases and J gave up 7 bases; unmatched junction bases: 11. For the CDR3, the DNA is TGCGCCAGCAGCCTGGACAGGGGGGGTCCTCGGGAGCAGTACTTC. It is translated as CASSLDRGGPREQYF. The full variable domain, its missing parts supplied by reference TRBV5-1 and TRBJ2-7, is KAGVTQTPRYLIKTRGQQVTLSCSPISGHRSVSWYQQTPGQGLQFLFEYFSETQRNKGNFPGRFSGRQFSNSRSEMNVSTLELGDSALYLCASSLDRGGPREQYFGPGTRLTVT.

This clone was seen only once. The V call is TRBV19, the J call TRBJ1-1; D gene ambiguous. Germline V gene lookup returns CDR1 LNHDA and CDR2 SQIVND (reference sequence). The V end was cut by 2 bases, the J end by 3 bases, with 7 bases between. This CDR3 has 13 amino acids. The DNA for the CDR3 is TGTGCCAGTAGTATAACGGGTTACACTGAAGCTTTCTTT. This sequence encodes CASSITGYTEAFF.

CDR3 DNA sequence: TGTGCCACCAGTGATCCAGGACAGGGGATAGGGGATACGCAGTATTTT. As protein: CATSDPGQGIGDTQYF. This rearrangement joins TRBV24-1 to TRBJ2-3, with 9 bases that match TRBD1. The CDR3 covers 16 residues. The germline CDR1 and CDR2 sequences are KGHDR and SFDVKD. J was trimmed by 6 bases and V by 3 bases; bases with no gene match: 9.

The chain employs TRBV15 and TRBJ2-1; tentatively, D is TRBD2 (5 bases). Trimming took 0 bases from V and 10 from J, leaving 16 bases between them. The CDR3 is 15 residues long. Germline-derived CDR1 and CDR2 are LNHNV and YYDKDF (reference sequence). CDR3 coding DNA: TGTGCCACCAGCAGAGATCTGGCGGGTGGCCCAGAGCAGTTCTTC. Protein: CATSRDLAGGPEQFF.

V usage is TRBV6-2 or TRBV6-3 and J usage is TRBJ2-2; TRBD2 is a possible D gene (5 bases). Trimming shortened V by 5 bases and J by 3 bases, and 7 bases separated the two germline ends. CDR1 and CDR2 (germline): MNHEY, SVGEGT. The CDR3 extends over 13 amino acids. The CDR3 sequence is CASSRGYTGELFF. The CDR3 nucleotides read TGTGCCAGCAGTCGAGGGTACACCGGGGAGCTGTTTTTT.

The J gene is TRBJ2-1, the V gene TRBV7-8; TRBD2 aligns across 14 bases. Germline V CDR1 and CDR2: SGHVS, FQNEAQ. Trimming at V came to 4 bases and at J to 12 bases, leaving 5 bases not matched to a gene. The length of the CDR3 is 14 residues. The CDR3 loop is CASSSTSGRDGQFF. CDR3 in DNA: TGTGCCAGCAGCTCGACTAGCGGGAGGGATGGGCAGTTCTTC. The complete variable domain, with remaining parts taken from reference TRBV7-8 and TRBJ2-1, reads GAGVSQSPRYKVAKRGQDVALRCDPISGHVSLFWYQQALGQGPEFLTYFQNEAQLDKSGLPSDRFFAERPEGSVSTLKIQRTQQEDSAVYLCASSSTSGRDGQFFGPGTRLTVL.

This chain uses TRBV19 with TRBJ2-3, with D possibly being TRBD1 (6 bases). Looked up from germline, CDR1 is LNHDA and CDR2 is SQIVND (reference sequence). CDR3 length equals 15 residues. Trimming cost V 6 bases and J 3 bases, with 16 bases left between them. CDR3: CASRATGYWTDTQYF. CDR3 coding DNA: TGTGCCAGTAGGGCAACAGGGTACTGGACAGATACGCAGTATTTT.

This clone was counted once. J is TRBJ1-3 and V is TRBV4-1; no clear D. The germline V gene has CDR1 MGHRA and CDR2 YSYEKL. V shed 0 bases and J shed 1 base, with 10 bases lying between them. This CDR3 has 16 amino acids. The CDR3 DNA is TGCGCCAGCAGCCAAGATCTGTCCAGATCTGGAAACACCATATATTTT. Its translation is CASSQDLSRSGNTIYF.

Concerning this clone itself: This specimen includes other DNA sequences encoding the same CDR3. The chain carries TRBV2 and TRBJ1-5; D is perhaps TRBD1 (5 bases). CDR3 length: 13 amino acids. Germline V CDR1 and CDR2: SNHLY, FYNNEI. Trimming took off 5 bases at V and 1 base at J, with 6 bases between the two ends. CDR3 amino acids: CASSRGSNQPQHF. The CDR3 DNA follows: TGTGCCAGCAGTCGGGGGAGCAATCAGCCCCAGCATTTT.

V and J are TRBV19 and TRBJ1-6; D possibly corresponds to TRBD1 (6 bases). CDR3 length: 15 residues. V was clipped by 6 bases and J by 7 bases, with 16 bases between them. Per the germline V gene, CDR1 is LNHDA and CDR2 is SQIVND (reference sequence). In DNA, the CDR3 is TGTGCCAGTAGACCATTACAGGGACGGAATTCACCCCTCCACTTT. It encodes CASRPLQGRNSPLHF.

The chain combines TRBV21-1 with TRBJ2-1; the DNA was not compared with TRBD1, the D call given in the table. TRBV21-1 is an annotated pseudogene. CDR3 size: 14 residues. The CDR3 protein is CASNRQGEFIEQFF. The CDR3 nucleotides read TGTGCCAGCAACAGACAGGGAGAATTCATTGAGCAGTTCTTC.

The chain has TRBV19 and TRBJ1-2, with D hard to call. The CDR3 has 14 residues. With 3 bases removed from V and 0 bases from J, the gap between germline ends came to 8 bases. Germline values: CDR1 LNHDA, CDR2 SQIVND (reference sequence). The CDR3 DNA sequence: TGTGCCAGTAGTATCGGAGAGCCTAACTATGGCTACACCTTC. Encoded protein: CASSIGEPNYGYTF.